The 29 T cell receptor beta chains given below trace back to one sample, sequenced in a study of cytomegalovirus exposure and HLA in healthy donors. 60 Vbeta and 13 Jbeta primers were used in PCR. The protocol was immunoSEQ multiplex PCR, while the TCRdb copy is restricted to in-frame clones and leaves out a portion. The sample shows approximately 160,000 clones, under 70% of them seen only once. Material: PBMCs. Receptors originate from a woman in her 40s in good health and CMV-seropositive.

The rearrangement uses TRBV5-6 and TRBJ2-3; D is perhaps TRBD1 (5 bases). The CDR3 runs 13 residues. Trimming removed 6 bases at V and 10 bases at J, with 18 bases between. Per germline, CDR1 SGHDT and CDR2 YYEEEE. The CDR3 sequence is CASTRRTVRAQYF. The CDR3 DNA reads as TGTGCCAGCACCCGTAGGACGGTCAGGGCGCAGTATTTT.

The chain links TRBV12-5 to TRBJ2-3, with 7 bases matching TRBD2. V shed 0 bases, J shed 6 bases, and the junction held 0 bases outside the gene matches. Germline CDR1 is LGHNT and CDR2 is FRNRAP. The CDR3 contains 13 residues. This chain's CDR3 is CASGLVGGDTQYF. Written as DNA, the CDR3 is TGTGCTAGTGGTTTGGTGGGGGGGGATACGCAGTATTTT.

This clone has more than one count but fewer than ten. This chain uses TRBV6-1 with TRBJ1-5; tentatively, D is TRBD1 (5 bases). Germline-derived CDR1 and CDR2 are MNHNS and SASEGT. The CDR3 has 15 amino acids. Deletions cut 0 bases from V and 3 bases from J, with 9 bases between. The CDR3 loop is CASSEAGGNNQPQHF. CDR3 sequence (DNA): TGTGCCAGCAGTGAAGCCGGGGGTAACAATCAGCCCCAGCATTTT.

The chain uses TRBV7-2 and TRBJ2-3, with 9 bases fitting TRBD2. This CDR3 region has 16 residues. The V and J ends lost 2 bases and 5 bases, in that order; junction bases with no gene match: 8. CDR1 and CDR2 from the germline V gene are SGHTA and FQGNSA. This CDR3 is CASSLSSGGWVDTQYF. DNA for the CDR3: TGTGCCAGCAGCTTAAGTAGCGGGGGATGGGTAGATACGCAGTATTTT.

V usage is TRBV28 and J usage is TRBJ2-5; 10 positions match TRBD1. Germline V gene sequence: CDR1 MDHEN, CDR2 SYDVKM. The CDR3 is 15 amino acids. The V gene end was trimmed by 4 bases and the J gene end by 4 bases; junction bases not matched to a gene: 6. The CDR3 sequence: CASSSGTGARETQYF. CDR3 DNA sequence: TGTGCCAGCAGTTCCGGGACAGGGGCCCGAGAGACCCAGTACTTC. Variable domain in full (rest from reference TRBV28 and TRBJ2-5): DVKVTQSSRYLVKRTGEKVFLECVQDMDHENMFWYRQDPGLGLRLIYFSYDVKMKEKGDIPEGYSVSREKKERFSLILESASTNQTSMYLCASSSGTGARETQYFGPGTRLLVL.

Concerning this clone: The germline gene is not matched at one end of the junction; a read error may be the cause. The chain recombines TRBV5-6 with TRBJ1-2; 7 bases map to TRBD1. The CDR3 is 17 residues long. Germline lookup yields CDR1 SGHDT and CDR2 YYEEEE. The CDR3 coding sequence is TGTGCCAGCATGAGGGTAGTGACAGGGCAAATTAACTGTGGCTACACCTTC. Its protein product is CASMRVVTGQINCGYTF.

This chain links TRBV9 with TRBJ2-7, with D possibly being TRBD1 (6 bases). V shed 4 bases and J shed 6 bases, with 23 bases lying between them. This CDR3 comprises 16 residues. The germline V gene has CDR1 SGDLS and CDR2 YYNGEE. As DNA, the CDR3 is TGTGCCAGCAGCCCCGAGGGGGACATCAGGTTAGGCGAGCAGTACTTC. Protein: CASSPEGDIRLGEQYF.

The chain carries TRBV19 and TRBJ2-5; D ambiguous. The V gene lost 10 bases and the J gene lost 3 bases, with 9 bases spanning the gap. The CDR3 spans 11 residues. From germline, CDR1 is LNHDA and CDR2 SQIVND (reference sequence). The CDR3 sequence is CANLDKETQYF. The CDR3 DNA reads TGTGCCAACTTAGACAAAGAGACCCAGTACTTC.

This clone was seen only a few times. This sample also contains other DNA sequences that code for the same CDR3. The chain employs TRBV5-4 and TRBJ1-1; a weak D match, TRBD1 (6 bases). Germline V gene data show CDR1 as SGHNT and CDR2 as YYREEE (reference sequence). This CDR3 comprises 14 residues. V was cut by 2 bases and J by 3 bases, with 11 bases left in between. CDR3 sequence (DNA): TGTGCCAGCAGCTTAGGGGGTGGTGACACTGAAGCTTTCTTT. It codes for CASSLGGGDTEAFF.

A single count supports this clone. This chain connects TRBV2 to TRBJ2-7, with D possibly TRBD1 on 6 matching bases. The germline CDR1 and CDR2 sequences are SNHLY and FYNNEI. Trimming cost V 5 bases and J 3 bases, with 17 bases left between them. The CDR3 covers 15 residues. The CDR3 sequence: CASSLRDTQSYEQYF. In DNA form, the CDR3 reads TGTGCCAGCAGTTTAAGGGACACCCAAAGCTACGAGCAGTACTTC. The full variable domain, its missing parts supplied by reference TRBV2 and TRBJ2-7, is EPEVTQTPSHQVTQMGQEVILRCVPISNHLYFYWYRQILGQKVEFLVSFYNNEISEKSEIFDDQFSVERPDGSNFTLKIRSTKLEDSAMYFCASSLRDTQSYEQYFGPGTRLTVT.

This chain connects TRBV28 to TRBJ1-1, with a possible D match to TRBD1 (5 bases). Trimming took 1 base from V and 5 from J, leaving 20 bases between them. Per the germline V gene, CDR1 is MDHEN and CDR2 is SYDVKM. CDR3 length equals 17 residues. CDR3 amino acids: CASSLSTPGGAGTEAFF. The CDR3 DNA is TGTGCCAGCAGTTTATCCACCCCAGGTGGGGCTGGGACTGAAGCTTTCTTT.

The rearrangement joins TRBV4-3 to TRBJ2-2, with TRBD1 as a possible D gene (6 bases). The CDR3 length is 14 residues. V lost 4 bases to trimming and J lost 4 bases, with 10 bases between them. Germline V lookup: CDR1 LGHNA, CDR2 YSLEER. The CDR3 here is CASSRTGTTGELFF. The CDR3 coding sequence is TGCGCCAGCAGCCGAACAGGGACCACCGGGGAGCTGTTTTTT.

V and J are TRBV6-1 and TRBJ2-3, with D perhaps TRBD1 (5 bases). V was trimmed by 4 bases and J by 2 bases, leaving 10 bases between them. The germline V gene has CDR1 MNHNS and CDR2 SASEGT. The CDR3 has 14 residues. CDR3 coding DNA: TGTGCCAGCAGTGGAAACAGGTACACAGATACGCAGTATTTT. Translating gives CASSGNRYTDTQYF.

The CDR3 bases are TGCAGCGTTGAAGTTTGGGCCAGCTCTGCAGCTAACTATGGCTACACCTTC. This gives the protein CSVEVWASSAANYGYTF. The genes are TRBV29-1 and TRBJ1-2; the D is unclear. The ends were cut back, 1 base at V and 0 bases at J, with 18 bases in the middle. Germline V lookup: CDR1 SQVTM, CDR2 ANQGSEA. The length of the CDR3 is 17 residues.

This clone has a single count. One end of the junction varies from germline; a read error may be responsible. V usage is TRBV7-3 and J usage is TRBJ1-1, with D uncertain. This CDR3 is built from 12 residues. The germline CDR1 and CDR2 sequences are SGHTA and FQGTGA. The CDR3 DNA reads TGTTCCAGCAGCTTAGAGGGCACTGAAGCTTTCTTT. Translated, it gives CSSSLEGTEAFF.

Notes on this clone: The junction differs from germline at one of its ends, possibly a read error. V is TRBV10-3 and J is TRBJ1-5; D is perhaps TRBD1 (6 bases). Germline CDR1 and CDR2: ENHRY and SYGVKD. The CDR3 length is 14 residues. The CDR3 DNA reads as TGTGCCATCAGTGAGAGTGACAGGTTGGGGCCCCAGAATTTT. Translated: CAISESDRLGPQNF.

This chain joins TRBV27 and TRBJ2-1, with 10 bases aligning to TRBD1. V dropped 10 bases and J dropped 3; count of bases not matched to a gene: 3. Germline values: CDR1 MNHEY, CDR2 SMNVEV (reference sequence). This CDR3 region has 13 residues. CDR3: CATRDRGYNEQFF. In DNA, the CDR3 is TGTGCCACCCGGGACAGGGGCTACAATGAGCAGTTCTTC.

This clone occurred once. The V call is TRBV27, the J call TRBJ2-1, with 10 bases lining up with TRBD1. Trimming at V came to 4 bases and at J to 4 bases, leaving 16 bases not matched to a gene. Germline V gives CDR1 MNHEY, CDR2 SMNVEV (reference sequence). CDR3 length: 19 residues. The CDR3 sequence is CASSSPGQGIPGGYNEQFF. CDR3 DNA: TGTGCCAGCAGTTCCCCGGGACAGGGGATTCCGGGTGGTTACAATGAGCAGTTCTTC.

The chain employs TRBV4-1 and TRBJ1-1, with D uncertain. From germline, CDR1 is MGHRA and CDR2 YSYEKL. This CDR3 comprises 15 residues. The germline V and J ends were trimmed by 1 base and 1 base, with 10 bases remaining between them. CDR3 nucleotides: TGCGCCAGCAGCCAAGCGGTCCGGGAGAACACTGAAGCTTTCTTT. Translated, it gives CASSQAVRENTEAFF.

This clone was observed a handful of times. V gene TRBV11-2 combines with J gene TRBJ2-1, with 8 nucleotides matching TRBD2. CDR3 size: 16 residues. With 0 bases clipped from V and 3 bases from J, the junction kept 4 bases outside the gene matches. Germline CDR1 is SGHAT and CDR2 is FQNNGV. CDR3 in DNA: TGTGCCAGCAGCTTAGATCTGGCGGGGGGCTACAATGAGCAGTTCTTC. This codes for CASSLDLAGGYNEQFF.

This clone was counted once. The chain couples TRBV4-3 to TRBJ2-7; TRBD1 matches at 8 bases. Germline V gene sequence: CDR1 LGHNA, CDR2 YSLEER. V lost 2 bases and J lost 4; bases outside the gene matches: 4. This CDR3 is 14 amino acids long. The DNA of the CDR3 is TGCGCCAGCAGCCAATACAGGGGGGAATACGAGCAGTACTTC. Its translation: CASSQYRGEYEQYF.

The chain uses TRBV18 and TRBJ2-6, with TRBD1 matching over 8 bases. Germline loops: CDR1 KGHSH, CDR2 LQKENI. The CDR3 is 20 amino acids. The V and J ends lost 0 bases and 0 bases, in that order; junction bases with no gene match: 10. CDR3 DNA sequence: TGTGCCAGCTCACCACCGTTTTCAGGGACAGGAATCTCTGGGGCCAACGTCCTGACTTTC. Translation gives CASSPPFSGTGISGANVLTF.

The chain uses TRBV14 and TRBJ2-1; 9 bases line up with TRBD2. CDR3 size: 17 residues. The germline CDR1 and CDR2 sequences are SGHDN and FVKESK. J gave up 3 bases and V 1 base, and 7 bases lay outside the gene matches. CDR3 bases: TGTGCCAGCAGCCAAGGCCCAGCGGGAGGCCACTACAATGAGCAGTTCTTC. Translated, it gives CASSQGPAGGHYNEQFF.

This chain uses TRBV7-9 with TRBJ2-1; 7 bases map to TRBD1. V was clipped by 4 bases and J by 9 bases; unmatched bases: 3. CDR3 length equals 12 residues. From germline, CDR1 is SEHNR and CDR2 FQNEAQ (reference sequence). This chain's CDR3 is CASSSGGSEQFF. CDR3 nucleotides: TGTGCCAGCAGCTCAGGGGGAAGTGAGCAGTTCTTC.

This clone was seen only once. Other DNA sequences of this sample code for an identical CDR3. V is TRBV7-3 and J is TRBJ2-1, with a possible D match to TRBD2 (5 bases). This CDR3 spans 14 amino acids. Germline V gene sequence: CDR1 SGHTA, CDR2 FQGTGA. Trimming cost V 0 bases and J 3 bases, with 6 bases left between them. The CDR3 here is CASSLTRDYNEQFF. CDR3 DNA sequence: TGTGCCAGCAGCTTAACGAGGGACTACAATGAGCAGTTCTTC.

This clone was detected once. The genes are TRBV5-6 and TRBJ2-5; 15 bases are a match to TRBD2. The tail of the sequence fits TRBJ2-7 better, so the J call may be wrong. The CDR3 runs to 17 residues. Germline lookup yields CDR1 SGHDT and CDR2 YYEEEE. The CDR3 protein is CASSARTSGRARYEQYF. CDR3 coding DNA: TGTGCCAGCAGCGCACGGACTAGCGGGAGGGCCAGGTACGAGCAGTACTTC.

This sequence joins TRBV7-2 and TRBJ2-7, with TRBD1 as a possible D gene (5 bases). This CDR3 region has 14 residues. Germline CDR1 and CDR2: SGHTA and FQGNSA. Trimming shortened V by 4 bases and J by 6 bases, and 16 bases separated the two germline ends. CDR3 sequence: CASSSRALRGEQYF. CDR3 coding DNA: TGTGCCAGCAGCTCCCGGGCACTAAGGGGCGAGCAGTACTTC. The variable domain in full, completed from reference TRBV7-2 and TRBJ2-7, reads GAGVSQSPSNKVTEKGKDVELRCDPISGHTALYWYRQSLGQGLEFLIYFQGNSAPDKSGLPSDRFSAERTGGSVSTLTIQRTQQEDSAVYLCASSSRALRGEQYFGPGTRLTVT.

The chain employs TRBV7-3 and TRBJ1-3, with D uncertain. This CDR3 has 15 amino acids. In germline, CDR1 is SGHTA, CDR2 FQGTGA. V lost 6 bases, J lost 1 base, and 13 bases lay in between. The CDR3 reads CASSVNGRSGNTIYF. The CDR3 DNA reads TGTGCCAGCAGTGTAAACGGGAGATCTGGAAACACCATATATTTT.

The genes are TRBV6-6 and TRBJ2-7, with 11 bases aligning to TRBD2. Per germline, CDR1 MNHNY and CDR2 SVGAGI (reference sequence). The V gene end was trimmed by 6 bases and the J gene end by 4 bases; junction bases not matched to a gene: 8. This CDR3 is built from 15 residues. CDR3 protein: CASSLGGTSGYEQYF. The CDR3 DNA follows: TGTGCCAGCAGCCTGGGGGGGACTAGCGGTTACGAGCAGTACTTC.